This TCR beta chain came from a study of blood T cell repertoires in COVID-19. Original methodology: It was from reference gene primer amplification that nucleated cell counts were estimated. The method was immunoSEQ multiplex PCR; TCRdb's version includes in-frame clones alone and lacks a portion of them. The V and J calls and clone size come from that table; D and trimming were worked out from the DNA. The repertoire includes hundreds of thousands of clones, about nine tenths of them detected once, and 1.5% to 2% sits in the top ten. All enrollees were about 18 to 95 years old and from roughly 22 US areas. The clonotype originates from a woman between 18 and 29 years old who had recovered from COVID-19. Sequencing was performed on PBMCs or T cells enriched from blood (not recorded which).

CDR3 bases: TGTGCCAGCAGCCCCAGCCCGGAGGCTAACTATGGCTACACCTTC. Encoded protein: CASSPSPEANYGYTF. J is TRBJ1-2 and V is TRBV5-5; D not resolved. Germline V gives CDR1 SGHKS, CDR2 YYEKEE (reference sequence). The length of the CDR3 is 15 residues. V lost 4 bases and J lost 0, with 13 bases in between.